These 25 T cell receptor beta chains were sequenced from one sample in a study of blood T cell repertoires in COVID-19. Data came from immunoSEQ multiplex PCR; TCRdb stores just in-frame clones and leaves some out. The table records hundreds of thousands of clones, more than 70% of them present only once. Specimen: peripheral blood. All receptors derive from a woman older than 75 with COVID-19, enrolled during active disease.

The J gene is TRBJ2-6, the V gene TRBV5-1, with D perhaps TRBD1 (6 bases). Germline V gene data show CDR1 as SGHRS and CDR2 as YFSETQ. The CDR3 totals 20 residues. The germline V and J ends were trimmed by 2 bases and 0 bases, with 21 bases remaining between them. CDR3 loop: CASSFGQLAQSFSGANVLTF. The CDR3 nucleotides are TGCGCCAGCAGCTTCGGACAGCTAGCACAGAGTTTCTCTGGGGCCAACGTCCTGACTTTC.

J is TRBJ2-1 and V is TRBV28, with D perhaps matching TRBD2 (7 bases). Per germline, CDR1 MDHEN and CDR2 SYDVKM. V gave up 8 bases and J gave up 9 bases, with 14 bases separating them. The CDR3 is made up of 12 amino acids. The CDR3 nucleotides are TGTGCCAGCCGGGGGGCCGGAGGTGAGCAGTTCTTC. It encodes CASRGAGGEQFF.

The chain employs TRBV3-1 (or the pseudogene TRBV3-2) and TRBJ2-5; 8 nucleotides match TRBD2. The CDR3 totals 16 residues. J was trimmed by 1 base and V by 4 bases; bases with no gene match: 8. Germline CDR1 LGHDT, CDR2 YNNKEL (reference sequence). In nucleotides, the CDR3 is TGTGCCAGCAGCCGCGGCGTAGCGGGGACCCAAGAGACCCAGTACTTC. As protein: CASSRGVAGTQETQYF.

The rearrangement joins TRBV5-6 to TRBJ2-2; 10 nucleotides line up with TRBD2. Germline V gene sequence: CDR1 SGHDT, CDR2 YYEEEE. V lost 4 bases and J lost 7; bases outside the gene matches: 1. This CDR3 has 13 amino acids. Here the CDR3 reads CASSGLAVGELFF. The CDR3 nucleotides are TGTGCCAGCAGCGGACTAGCGGTCGGGGAGCTGTTTTTT.

J is TRBJ2-1 and V is TRBV28; D is unresolved. V was clipped by 3 bases and J by 0 bases, with 9 bases between them. The CDR3 covers 15 residues. From germline, CDR1 is MDHEN and CDR2 SYDVKM. The CDR3 here is CASSFMRSSYNEQFF. In nucleotides, the CDR3 is TGTGCCAGCAGTTTTATGCGAAGCTCCTACAATGAGCAGTTCTTC.

This chain links TRBV4-1 with TRBJ2-5; possible D gene TRBD1, 5 bases. CDR3 length: 14 residues. The germline V gene encodes CDR1 MGHRA and CDR2 YSYEKL. Trimming took 4 bases from V and 5 from J, leaving 14 bases between them. DNA for the CDR3: TGCGCCAGCAGCCTCGCGGACACTGGCGAGACCCAGTACTTC. It is translated as CASSLADTGETQYF.

This clone was seen once. The chain uses TRBV29-1 and TRBJ2-5, with 8 positions matching TRBD2. CDR3 size: 12 residues. CDR1 SQVTM and CDR2 ANQGSEA come from the germline V gene. Unmatched junction bases numbered 0, after V lost 3 bases and J lost 3 bases. The CDR3 protein is CSVDGGEETQYF. CDR3 nucleotide sequence: TGCAGCGTTGACGGGGGGGAAGAGACCCAGTACTTC.

This sequence joins TRBV19 and TRBJ2-5, with a tentative D call TRBD1 (8 bases). Germline V gene lookup returns CDR1 LNHDA and CDR2 SQIVND (reference sequence). V was trimmed by 5 bases and J by 4 bases, leaving 20 bases between them. This CDR3 comprises 16 residues. The DNA of the CDR3 is TGTGCCAGTAGTGCACGACAGGGGCAGCGGGGAGAGACCCAGTACTTC. Translating gives CASSARQGQRGETQYF.

This clone was picked up one time. The CDR3 bases are TGTGCCAGCAGCTGGGCTTTGGAGCAGTACTTC. As protein: CASSWALEQYF. This chain joins TRBV7-9 and TRBJ2-7; D is undetermined. V was pared by 4 bases and J by 7 bases, with 8 bases between. The CDR3 is 11 residues long. Germline V CDR1 and CDR2: SEHNR, FQNEAQ (reference sequence).

This chain uses TRBV15 with TRBJ2-1, with TRBD2 matching 9 bases. The CDR3 contains 15 residues. The V gene end was trimmed by 0 bases and the J gene end by 5 bases; junction bases not matched to a gene: 2. Germline V gene sequence: CDR1 LNHNV, CDR2 YYDKDF (reference sequence). The CDR3 DNA sequence: TGTGCCACCAGCAGAGATAGCGGGGGCAACAATGAGCAGTTCTTC. Its protein is CATSRDSGGNNEQFF.

With regard to this clone: Other DNA sequences within the sample encode an identical CDR3. The chain couples TRBV2 to TRBJ1-5, with D possibly TRBD1 on 5 matching bases. This CDR3 is 17 amino acids long. Trimming took 0 bases from V and 1 from J, leaving 13 bases between them. CDR1 SNHLY and CDR2 FYNNEI come from the germline V gene. In nucleotides, the CDR3 is TGTGCCAGCAGTGAAGCGCTTCGGGGGGGAAGCAATCAGCCCCAGCATTTT. Amino acid sequence: CASSEALRGGSNQPQHF.

The chain couples TRBV3-1 (or the pseudogene TRBV3-2) to TRBJ1-3, with TRBD1 matching 8 bases. CDR1 LGHDT and CDR2 YNNKEL come from the germline V gene (reference sequence). The ends lost 4 bases at V and 0 bases at J; junction bases unmatched: 5. The CDR3 has 16 amino acids. Here the CDR3 reads CASSPRTGSSGNTIYF. The CDR3 DNA reads as TGTGCCAGCAGCCCTCGGACAGGGAGCTCTGGAAACACCATATATTTT.

This clone was seen a single time. The genes are TRBV3-1 (or the pseudogene TRBV3-2) and TRBJ2-1; D might be TRBD2 (5 bases). Germline values: CDR1 LGHDT, CDR2 YNNKEL (reference sequence). There are 14 residues in the CDR3. Between the trimmed V and J ends, which lost 1 base and 2 bases, there was a span of 6 bases. CDR3 in amino acids: CASSQGGTYNEQFF. The DNA for the CDR3 is TGTGCCAGCAGCCAAGGAGGGACCTACAATGAGCAGTTCTTC.

The rearrangement uses TRBV11-3 and TRBJ1-6; D is unclear. Trimming took off 5 bases at V and 7 bases at J, with 9 bases between the two ends. The V gene's germline CDR1 is SGHNT and CDR2 YENEEA. There are 13 residues in the CDR3. The CDR3: CASSQVPNSPLHF. The CDR3, as DNA: TGTGCCAGCAGCCAGGTTCCGAATTCACCCCTCCACTTT.

This clone was seen only a few times. The rearrangement links TRBV5-1 to TRBJ1-1; tentatively, D is TRBD1 (5 bases). The V end lost 3 bases, the J end lost 6 bases, and 15 bases lay between the germline ends. Per germline, CDR1 SGHRS and CDR2 YFSETQ. This CDR3 region has 14 residues. The DNA for the CDR3 is TGCGCCAGCAGCTCCCACATCGGGGGGGCTGAAGCTTTCTTT. Protein product: CASSSHIGGAEAFF. Looking up the rest from reference TRBV5-1 and TRBJ1-1 gives the full variable domain: KAGVTQTPRYLIKTRGQQVTLSCSPISGHRSVSWYQQTPGQGLQFLFEYFSETQRNKGNFPGRFSGRQFSNSRSEMNVSTLELGDSALYLCASSSHIGGAEAFFGQGTRLTVV.

The chain is built from TRBV14 and TRBJ2-3; D is uncertain. The ends were cut back, 2 bases at V and 1 base at J, with 7 bases in the middle. This CDR3 contains 14 residues. In germline, CDR1 is SGHDN, CDR2 FVKESK. CDR3 bases: TGTGCCAGCAGCCAATCCAGGCGCACAGATACGCAGTATTTT. Encoded protein: CASSQSRRTDTQYF.

The CDR3, as DNA: TGTGCCAGCAGTGATCCTAGCGGAGGGGCCGCCGAGACCCAGTACTTC. Translation: CASSDPSGGAAETQYF. This sequence joins TRBV25-1 and TRBJ2-5; 7 bases match TRBD2. V lost 3 bases and J lost 5; bases outside the gene matches: 12. CDR1 MGHDK and CDR2 SYGVNS come from the germline V gene. The CDR3 runs to 16 residues.

This clone turned up a few times. This chain connects TRBV11-3 to TRBJ2-7; D perhaps matches TRBD2 (6 bases). The CDR3 sequence is 11 residues long. Germline assignment: CDR1 SGHNT and CDR2 YENEEA. V was clipped by 1 base and J by 8 bases, with 6 bases between them. The CDR3 sequence is CASSLGGKQYF. The CDR3 DNA is TGTGCCAGCAGCTTAGGCGGGAAGCAGTACTTC.

Concerning this clone: The junction and the germline gene differ at one end; a read error may be behind it. This chain uses TRBV5-1 with TRBJ1-6; D perhaps matches TRBD1 (6 bases). The CDR3 covers 15 residues. CDR1 is SGHRS, CDR2 YFSETQ, per germline. The CDR3 nucleotides are TGCGTCAGCAGCCAGGACAGCTCCTATAATTCACCCCTCCACTTT. Translation: CVSSQDSSYNSPLHF. Combining the CDR3 with reference TRBV5-1 and TRBJ1-6 gives the whole variable domain KAGVTQTPRYLIKTRGQQVTLSCSPISGHRSVSWYQQTPGQGLQFLFEYFSETQRNKGNFPGRFSGRQFSNSRSEMNVSTLELGDSALYLCVSSQDSSYNSPLHFGNGTRLTVT.

In regard to this clone: A read error may account for a junction end that differs from germline. CDR3 in DNA: TGTGCCAGCAGCGAAGGGACAGCTAGGGGTGAAAAACTGTTTTTT. Protein: CASSEGTARGEKLFF. The chain joins TRBV2 to TRBJ1-4; 7 positions agree with TRBD1. Germline V gives CDR1 SNHLY, CDR2 FYNNEI. The CDR3 spans 15 residues.

The gene calls are TRBV7-9 and TRBJ2-3, with 8 bases identical to TRBD2. V lost 4 bases to trimming and J lost 2 bases; unmatched junction nucleotides: 8. The germline CDR1 and CDR2 sequences are SEHNR and FQNEAQ (reference sequence). The CDR3 runs 16 residues. CDR3 in DNA: TGTGCCAGCAGCTCGGGACTAGGAGGGTTCACAGATACGCAGTATTTT. Amino acids: CASSSGLGGFTDTQYF.

The chain uses TRBV6-5 and TRBJ2-1; 8 bases agree with TRBD1. There are 15 residues in the CDR3. From germline, CDR1 is MNHEY and CDR2 SVGAGI. V was pared by 4 bases and J by 2 bases, with 4 bases of the junction left unmatched. DNA for the CDR3: TGTGCCAGCAGTTTGACAGGGGCCACCTACAATGAGCAGTTCTTC. Protein product: CASSLTGATYNEQFF.

The count of this clone is one. J is TRBJ1-2 and V is TRBV29-1; tentatively, D is TRBD1 (5 bases). Germline CDR1 reads SQVTM; CDR2 reads ANQGSEA. This CDR3 region has 12 residues. V was cut by 5 bases and J by 2 bases, with 9 bases left in between. Here the CDR3 reads CSVQGGNYGYTF. CDR3 nucleotide sequence: TGCAGCGTTCAGGGCGGAAACTATGGCTACACCTTC.

This clone was found once. The rearrangement uses TRBV5-6 and TRBJ2-1; 8 positions agree with TRBD1. V gave up 4 bases and J gave up 3 bases; unmatched junction bases: 6. Germline loops: CDR1 SGHDT, CDR2 YYEEEE. The length of the CDR3 is 15 residues. The CDR3 is CASSLRQGNYNEQFF. CDR3 DNA sequence: TGTGCCAGCAGCCTCCGACAGGGGAACTACAATGAGCAGTTCTTC.

The rearrangement links TRBV12-3 or TRBV12-4 to TRBJ1-2; 9 positions match TRBD1. J lost 8 bases, V lost 6 bases, and 7 bases had no gene match. The CDR3 is 13 amino acids. CDR3 in DNA: TGTGCCAGCAGCTCGGGACAGGGCTTAGGCTACACCTTC. Translation: CASSSGQGLGYTF.